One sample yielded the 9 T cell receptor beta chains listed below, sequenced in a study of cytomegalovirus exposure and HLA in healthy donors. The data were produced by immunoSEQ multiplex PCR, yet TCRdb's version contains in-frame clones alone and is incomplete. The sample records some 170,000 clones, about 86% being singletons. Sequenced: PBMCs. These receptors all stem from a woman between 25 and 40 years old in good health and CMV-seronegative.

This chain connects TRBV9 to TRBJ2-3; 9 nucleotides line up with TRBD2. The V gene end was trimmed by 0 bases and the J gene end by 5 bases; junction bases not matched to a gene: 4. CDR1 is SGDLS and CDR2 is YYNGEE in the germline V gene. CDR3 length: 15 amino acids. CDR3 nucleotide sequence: TGTGCCAGCAGCGTAGGCCTAGCGGGGCTAGATACGCAGTATTTT. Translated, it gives CASSVGLAGLDTQYF. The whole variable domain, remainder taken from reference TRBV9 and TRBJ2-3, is DSGVTQTPKHLITATGQRVTLRCSPRSGDLSVYWYQQSLDQGLQFLIQYYNGEERAKGNILERFSAQQFPDLHSELNLSSLELGDSALYFCASSVGLAGLDTQYFGPGTRLTVL.

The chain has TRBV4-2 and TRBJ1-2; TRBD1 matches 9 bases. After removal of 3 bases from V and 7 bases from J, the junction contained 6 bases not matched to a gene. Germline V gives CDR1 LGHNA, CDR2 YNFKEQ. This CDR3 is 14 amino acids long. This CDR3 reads CASSQDRGGTGYTF. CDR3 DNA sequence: TGTGCCAGCAGCCAGGACAGGGGTGGGACTGGCTACACCTTC.

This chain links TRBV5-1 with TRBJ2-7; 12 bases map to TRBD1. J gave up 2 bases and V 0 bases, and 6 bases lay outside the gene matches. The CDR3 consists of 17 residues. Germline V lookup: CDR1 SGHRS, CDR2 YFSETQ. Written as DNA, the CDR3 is TGCGCCAGCAGCTTGGGGTTGGGACAGGGGGCAACCTACGAGCAGTACTTC. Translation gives CASSLGLGQGATYEQYF.

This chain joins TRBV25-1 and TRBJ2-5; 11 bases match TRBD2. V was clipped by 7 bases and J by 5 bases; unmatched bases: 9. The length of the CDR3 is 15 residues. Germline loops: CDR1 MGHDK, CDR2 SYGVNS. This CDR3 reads CASTLSGGAGETQYF. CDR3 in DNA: TGTGCCAGCACCCTTAGCGGGGGGGCAGGGGAGACCCAGTACTTC.

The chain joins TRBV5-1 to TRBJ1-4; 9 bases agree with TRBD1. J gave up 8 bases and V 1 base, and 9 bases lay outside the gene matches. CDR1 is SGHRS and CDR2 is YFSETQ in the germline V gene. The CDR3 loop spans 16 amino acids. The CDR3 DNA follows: TGCGCCAGCAGCTTGACCCGGGACAGGGAAGGCGAAAAACTGTTTTTT. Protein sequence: CASSLTRDREGEKLFF.

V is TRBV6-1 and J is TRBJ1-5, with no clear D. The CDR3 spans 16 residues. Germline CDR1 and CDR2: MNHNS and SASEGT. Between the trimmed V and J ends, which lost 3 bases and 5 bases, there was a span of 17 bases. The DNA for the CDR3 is TGTGCCAGCAGTGATCTTTCCGCGGCGGGCTATCAGCCCCAGCATTTT. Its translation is CASSDLSAAGYQPQHF.

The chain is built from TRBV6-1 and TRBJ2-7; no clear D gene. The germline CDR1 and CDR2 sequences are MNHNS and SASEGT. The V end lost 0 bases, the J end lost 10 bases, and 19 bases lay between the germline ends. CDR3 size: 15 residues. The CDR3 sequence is CASSEAVRFLGPQYF. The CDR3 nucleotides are TGTGCCAGCAGTGAAGCGGTTAGGTTTCTGGGCCCTCAGTACTTC.

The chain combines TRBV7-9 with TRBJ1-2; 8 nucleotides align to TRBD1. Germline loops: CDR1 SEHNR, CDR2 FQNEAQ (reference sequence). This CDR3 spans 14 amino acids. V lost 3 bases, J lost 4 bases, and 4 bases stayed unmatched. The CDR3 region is CASSLDRVGYGYTF. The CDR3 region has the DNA TGTGCCAGCAGCTTGGACAGGGTCGGCTATGGCTACACCTTC. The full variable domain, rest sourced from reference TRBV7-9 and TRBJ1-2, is DTGVSQNPRHKITKRGQNVTFRCDPISEHNRLYWYRQTLGQGPEFLTYFQNEAQLEKSRLLSDRFSAERPKGSFSTLEIQRTEQGDSAMYLCASSLDRVGYGYTFGSGTRLTVV.

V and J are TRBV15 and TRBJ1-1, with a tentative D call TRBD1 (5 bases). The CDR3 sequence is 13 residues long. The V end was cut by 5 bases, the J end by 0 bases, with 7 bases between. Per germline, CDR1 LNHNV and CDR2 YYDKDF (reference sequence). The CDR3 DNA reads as TGTGCCACCAGCCCGACAGTGAACACTGAAGCTTTCTTT. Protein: CATSPTVNTEAFF.